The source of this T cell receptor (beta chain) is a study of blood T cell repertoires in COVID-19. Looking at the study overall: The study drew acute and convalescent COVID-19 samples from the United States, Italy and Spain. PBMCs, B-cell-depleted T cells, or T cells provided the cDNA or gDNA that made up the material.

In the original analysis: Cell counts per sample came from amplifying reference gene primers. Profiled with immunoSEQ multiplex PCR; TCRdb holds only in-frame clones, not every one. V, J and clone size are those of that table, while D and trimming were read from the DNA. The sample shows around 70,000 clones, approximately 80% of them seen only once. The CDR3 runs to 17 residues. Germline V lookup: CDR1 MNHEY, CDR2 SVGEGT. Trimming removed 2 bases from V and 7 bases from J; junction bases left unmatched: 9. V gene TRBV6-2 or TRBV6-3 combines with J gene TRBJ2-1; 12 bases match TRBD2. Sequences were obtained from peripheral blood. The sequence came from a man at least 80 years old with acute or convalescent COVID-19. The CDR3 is CASSYLRLAGEKNEQFF. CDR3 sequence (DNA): TGTGCCAGCAGTTACCTGCGACTAGCGGGAGAGAAAAATGAGCAGTTCTTC.